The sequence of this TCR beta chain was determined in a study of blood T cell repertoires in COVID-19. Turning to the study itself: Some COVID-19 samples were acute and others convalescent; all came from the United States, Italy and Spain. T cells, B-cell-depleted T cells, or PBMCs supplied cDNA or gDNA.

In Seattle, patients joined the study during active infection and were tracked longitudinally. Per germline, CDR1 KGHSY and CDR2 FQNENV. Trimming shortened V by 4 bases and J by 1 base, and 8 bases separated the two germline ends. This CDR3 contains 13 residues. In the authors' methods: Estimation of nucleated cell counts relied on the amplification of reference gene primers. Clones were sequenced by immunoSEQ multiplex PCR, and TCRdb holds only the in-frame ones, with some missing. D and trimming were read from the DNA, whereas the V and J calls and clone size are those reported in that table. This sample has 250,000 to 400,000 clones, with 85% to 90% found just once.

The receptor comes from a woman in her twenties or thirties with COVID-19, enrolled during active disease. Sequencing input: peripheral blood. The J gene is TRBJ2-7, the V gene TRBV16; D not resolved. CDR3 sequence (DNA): TGTGCCAGCAGCCTGCCAGAATCCTACGAGCAGTACTTC. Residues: CASSLPESYEQYF.